This TCR beta chain was found in a study of blood T cell repertoires in COVID-19. Overall study context: COVID-19 samples, acute and convalescent, were from the United States, Italy and Spain. PBMCs, B-cell-depleted T cells, or T cells provided the cDNA or gDNA that made up the material.

Per the original methods: Counts of nucleated cells, estimated from reference gene primer amplification, were obtained. Using immunoSEQ multiplex PCR, the repertoire was profiled, and TCRdb retains in-frame clones only, with some absent. V, J and clone size are those of that table, while D and trimming were read from the DNA. The sample lists 400,000 to 450,000 clones, approximately 88% occurring once. The CDR3 sequence is 16 residues long. The J segment lost 6 bases and the V segment lost 2 bases, leaving 3 bases of the junction unmatched. Germline V gene sequence: CDR1 SNHLY, CDR2 FYNNEI. Enrolment of Seattle patients took place during active infection, and they were followed longitudinally.

This sequence joins TRBV2 and TRBJ2-1, with 14 nucleotides matching TRBD2. Sample: peripheral blood. The TCR sequence derives from a woman aged 45 to 65 with COVID-19, enrolled during active disease. The CDR3 nucleotides read TGTGCCAGCAGTGAAATCGGACTAGCGGGGGGCAATGAGCAGTTCTTC. Its protein is CASSEIGLAGGNEQFF.